One and the same sample provided the 30 T cell receptor beta chains below, sequenced in a study of T cells in Graves' hyperthyroidism and ophthalmopathy. Amplification targeted TCR beta CDR3 regions from RNA transcripts. The TCR CDR3 first-round RT-PCR relied on the HTBI primer set. TCRdb redid the calling of the multiplex PCR reads with MiXCR, one entry per CDR3 protein. The sample carries 400,000 or so distinct CDR3 sequences, more than 12% recorded once. The specimen sequenced was blood. These receptors all stem from a young woman with Graves' ophthalmopathy.

This chain connects TRBV6-1 to TRBJ1-3; a possible D gene is TRBD1 (5 bases). Germline CDR1 MNHNS, CDR2 SASEGT. Trimming took 10 bases from V and 1 from J, leaving 17 bases between them. There are 15 residues in the CDR3. The CDR3 nucleotides read TGTGCCACCCGGCCGGGGGGAGAATCTGGAAACACCATATATTTT. Translated, it gives CATRPGGESGNTIYF.

This clonotype was observed many times. V is TRBV5-1 and J is TRBJ1-6; D may be TRBD1 (5 bases). Trimming removed 7 bases at V and 0 bases at J, with 17 bases between. CDR3 length: 17 amino acids. Per germline, CDR1 SGHRS and CDR2 YFSETQ. CDR3 in amino acids: CASSPGTLTSYNSPLHF. CDR3 DNA: TGCGCCAGCTCCCCGGGGACCCTGACCTCCTATAATTCACCCCTCCACTTT.

This clonotype turned up a few times. This chain connects TRBV20-1 to TRBJ2-1, with D perhaps TRBD2 (5 bases). Germline loops: CDR1 DFQATT, CDR2 SNEGSKA (reference sequence). The V and J ends lost 2 bases and 9 bases respectively, with 11 bases between them. The CDR3 runs 12 residues. The CDR3 DNA reads as TGCAGTGCTAGAAGTGGACGGGGTGAGCAGTTCTTC. Residues: CSARSGRGEQFF.

A few counts support this clonotype. The rearrangement joins TRBV7-9 to TRBJ2-7; 9 bases are shared with TRBD1. CDR1 and CDR2 (germline): SEHNR, FQNEAQ (reference sequence). V dropped 6 bases and J dropped 4; count of bases not matched to a gene: 10. The CDR3 extends over 15 amino acids. CDR3 amino acids: CASSLPGQGPYEQYF. DNA for the CDR3: TGTGCCAGCAGTTTACCGGGACAGGGTCCATACGAGCAGTACTTC.

As for this clonotype: Being one base from a much bigger clone, this may be a read error. The V call is TRBV2, the J call TRBJ1-3; D is ambiguous. The CDR3 sequence is 15 residues long. Germline values: CDR1 SNHLY, CDR2 FYNNEI. The CDR3 DNA follows: TGTGCCAGCAGTGATTGGGAGAGCTCTGGAAGCACCATATATTTT. This encodes CASSDWESSGSTIYF.

In its sample, this clonotype was seen many times. The chain employs TRBV20-1 and TRBJ2-7, with D perhaps matching TRBD1 (5 bases). V dropped 4 bases and J dropped 2 bases, with 12 bases sitting between them. This CDR3 is 13 amino acids long. The germline V gene has CDR1 DFQATT and CDR2 SNEGSKA (reference sequence). CDR3 residues: CSATQGRAYEQYF. CDR3 sequence (DNA): TGCAGTGCTACCCAGGGCAGGGCCTACGAGCAGTACTTC.

The chain links TRBV10-3 to TRBJ1-1, with a tentative D call TRBD1 (6 bases). This CDR3 has 11 residues. Trimming took off 6 bases at V and 7 bases at J, with 9 bases between the two ends. CDR1 and CDR2 (germline): ENHRY, SYGVKD. The CDR3 nucleotides are TGTGCCATCAGCGTGGACAGTGAAGCTTTCTTT. Translated, it gives CAISVDSEAFF.

Concerning this clonotype itself: This could be a read error, since a much larger clone is one nucleotide away. The chain employs TRBV6-9 and TRBJ2-1; D possibly corresponds to TRBD1 (6 bases). CDR1 and CDR2 from the germline V gene are MNHGY and SVAAGI. CDR3 length: 15 residues. The CDR3 loop reads CAISYSGQNNNEQFF. The CDR3 DNA reads TGTGCCATCAGTTACAGCGGACAGAATAACAATGAGCAGTTCTTC.

This clonotype was counted ten times or more. This chain links TRBV28 with TRBJ1-1; 9 nucleotides line up with TRBD1. With V trimmed by 5 bases and J by 1 base, 5 bases remained unmatched. Germline CDR1 MDHEN, CDR2 SYDVKM. The CDR3 length is 15 residues. The CDR3 bases are TGTGCCAGCAGTCCCTCGGGACAGGGGAACACTGAAGCTTTCTTT. It encodes CASSPSGQGNTEAFF.

The chain employs TRBV27 and TRBJ2-2; D may be TRBD2 (6 bases). This CDR3 contains 16 residues. Germline loops: CDR1 MNHEY, CDR2 SMNVEV (reference sequence). V gave up 4 bases and J gave up 0 bases, with 12 bases separating them. The CDR3 is CASSSQRVTNTGELFF. DNA of the CDR3: TGTGCCAGCAGTTCTCAGCGGGTGACGAACACCGGGGAGCTGTTTTTT.

This sequence joins TRBV20-1 and TRBJ1-1; the D gene is possibly TRBD1 (5 bases). Germline loops: CDR1 DFQATT, CDR2 SNEGSKA (reference sequence). This CDR3 region has 12 residues. The V end was cut by 6 bases, the J end by 1 base, with 9 bases between. The DNA for the CDR3 is TGCAGTGCGCGGACACCGAACACTGAAGCTTTCTTT. It is translated as CSARTPNTEAFF.

The chain combines TRBV19 with TRBJ2-1; TRBD1 aligns across 9 bases. This CDR3 region has 15 residues. Per the germline V gene, CDR1 is LNHDA and CDR2 is SQIVND (reference sequence). V was pared by 5 bases and J by 7 bases, with 9 bases of the junction left unmatched. Here the CDR3 reads CASSLTGGRRNEQFF. The CDR3 DNA reads TGTGCCAGTAGTCTGACAGGGGGTCGCCGAAATGAGCAGTTCTTC.

This clonotype came up many times. V and J are TRBV20-1 and TRBJ2-7; D ambiguous. The CDR3 has 13 amino acids. Germline CDR1 is DFQATT and CDR2 is SNEGSKA (reference sequence). V lost 3 bases, J lost 3 bases, and 12 bases lay in between. Here the CDR3 reads CSARDSDGYEQYF. The CDR3, as DNA: TGCAGTGCTAGGGATTCCGACGGCTACGAGCAGTACTTC.

This clonotype was seen repeatedly, ten times or more. This sequence joins TRBV6-1 and TRBJ2-7, with D hard to call. The V end lost 8 bases, the J end lost 5 bases, and 13 bases lay between the germline ends. The CDR3 spans 12 residues. CDR1 MNHNS and CDR2 SASEGT come from the germline V gene. The CDR3 DNA reads TGTGCCAGCTGCCCCCTGGGGAACGAGCAGTACTTC. This translates into CASCPLGNEQYF.

The genes are TRBV28 and TRBJ2-5; no reliable D call. Germline assignment: CDR1 MDHEN and CDR2 SYDVKM. The V end was cut by 2 bases, the J end by 4 bases, with 11 bases between. This CDR3 contains 14 residues. The CDR3 sequence: CASSLDLRRETQYF. The CDR3 DNA is TGTGCCAGCAGTTTAGATTTGCGGCGAGAGACCCAGTACTTC. The whole variable domain, remainder taken from reference TRBV28 and TRBJ2-5, is DVKVTQSSRYLVKRTGEKVFLECVQDMDHENMFWYRQDPGLGLRLIYFSYDVKMKEKGDIPEGYSVSREKKERFSLILESASTNQTSMYLCASSLDLRRETQYFGPGTRLLVL.

This clonotype was picked up a small number of times. The rearrangement links TRBV7-3 to TRBJ1-1, with TRBD1 matching over 8 bases. This CDR3 has 16 amino acids. Germline-derived CDR1 and CDR2 are SGHTA and FQGTGA. Trimming at V came to 4 bases and at J to 4 bases, leaving 11 bases not matched to a gene. CDR3 DNA: TGTGCCAGCAGCTCATCAGGGGGCCGGATAGGCACTGAAGCTTTCTTT. It codes for CASSSSGGRIGTEAFF. The full variable domain, with the rest looked up from reference TRBV7-3 and TRBJ1-1, is GAGVSQTPSNKVTEKGKYVELRCDPISGHTALYWYRQSLGQGPEFLIYFQGTGAADDSGLPNDRFFAVRPEGSVSTLKIQRTERGDSAVYLCASSSSGGRIGTEAFFGQGTRLTVV.

V usage is TRBV14 and J usage is TRBJ2-1; 9 bases fit TRBD2. CDR3 length: 18 amino acids. CDR1 is SGHDN and CDR2 is FVKESK in the germline V gene. Trimming cost V 2 bases and J 1 base; bases outside gene matches: 9. The DNA for the CDR3 is TGTGCCAGCAGCCAATACCGCGGACTAGCGAATTCCTACAATGAGCAGTTCTTC. Translating it yields CASSQYRGLANSYNEQFF.

At least ten counts were recorded for this clonotype. This rearrangement joins TRBV20-1 to TRBJ2-3, with 16 nucleotides matching TRBD2. The germline CDR1 and CDR2 sequences are DFQATT and SNEGSKA (reference sequence). V was pared by 2 bases and J by 1 base, with 9 bases of the junction left unmatched. There are 19 residues in the CDR3. CDR3: CSARFPGLAGGLRTDTQYF. The DNA of the CDR3 is TGCAGTGCTAGATTCCCGGGACTAGCGGGGGGGCTGCGCACAGATACGCAGTATTTT.

This clonotype was counted at least ten times. The V gene is TRBV5-6, the J gene TRBJ1-5; D gene uncertain. Deletions cut 2 bases from V and 1 base from J, with 16 bases between. The CDR3 contains 17 residues. In germline, CDR1 is SGHDT, CDR2 YYEEEE. The CDR3 sequence is CASSLDGGVRSNQPQHF. Written as DNA, the CDR3 is TGTGCCAGCAGCTTAGATGGTGGCGTAAGGAGCAATCAGCCCCAGCATTTT.

This clonotype was detected ten times or more. The chain is built from TRBV20-1 and TRBJ2-7; D is possibly TRBD1 (6 bases). The germline V and J ends were trimmed by 1 base and 4 bases, with 11 bases remaining between them. The CDR3 contains 13 residues. Per germline, CDR1 DFQATT and CDR2 SNEGSKA (reference sequence). The CDR3 nucleotides read TGCAGTGCTAGAGGTAACAGGGATTACGAGCAGTACTTC. Amino acids: CSARGNRDYEQYF.

This clonotype was seen at least ten times. The chain uses TRBV27 and TRBJ2-3; D is undetermined. Germline assignment: CDR1 MNHEY and CDR2 SMNVEV (reference sequence). Trimming stripped 7 bases from V and 5 bases from J, with 13 bases between. This CDR3 has 13 amino acids. CDR3 residues: CASTRLGEDTQYF. Here the CDR3 DNA reads TGTGCCAGCACCCGCCTTGGCGAAGATACGCAGTATTTT.

This clonotype was seen repeatedly, ten times or more. The genes are TRBV2 and TRBJ1-3; TRBD1 matches 8 bases. J lost 7 bases, V lost 10 bases, and 15 bases had no gene match. The CDR3 has 15 amino acids. The germline gives CDR1 SNHLY, CDR2 FYNNEI. Here the CDR3 reads CAISSWTGRENTIYF. The CDR3 nucleotides read TGTGCCATTTCCAGCTGGACAGGGCGAGAGAACACCATATATTTT.

This clonotype was detected many times. This rearrangement joins TRBV2 to TRBJ1-1; maybe TRBD1 (6 bases). Germline assignment: CDR1 SNHLY and CDR2 FYNNEI. The CDR3 runs to 13 residues. The germline V and J ends were trimmed by 6 bases and 6 bases, with 14 bases remaining between them. The CDR3 coding sequence is TGTGCCAGCAGAGCCCCAGGGGACGCTGAAGCTTTCTTT. Amino acid sequence: CASRAPGDAEAFF. The whole variable domain, filled in from reference TRBV2 and TRBJ1-1, reads EPEVTQTPSHQVTQMGQEVILRCVPISNHLYFYWYRQILGQKVEFLVSFYNNEISEKSEIFDDQFSVERPDGSNFTLKIRSTKLEDSAMYFCASRAPGDAEAFFGQGTRLTVV.

The chain joins TRBV6-1 to TRBJ2-1; D remains ambiguous. V was clipped by 3 bases and J by 3 bases, with 12 bases between them. The germline V gene encodes CDR1 MNHNS and CDR2 SASEGT. The CDR3 loop spans 15 amino acids. The CDR3 DNA reads as TGTGCCAGCAGTGACCCCGGAACGGACTACAATGAGCAGTTCTTC. It translates to CASSDPGTDYNEQFF.

This clonotype was recorded a few times. The chain links TRBV7-9 to TRBJ2-7; no definite D call. V lost 5 bases, J lost 3 bases, and 11 bases lay in between. This CDR3 comprises 13 residues. Germline CDR1 SEHNR, CDR2 FQNEAQ (reference sequence). This CDR3 is CASSRDMFYEQYF. The CDR3 DNA reads as TGTGCCAGCAGCCGCGACATGTTCTACGAGCAGTACTTC.

This clonotype was seen many times. The rearrangement links TRBV29-1 to TRBJ2-1; 7 positions agree with TRBD2. CDR1 is SQVTM, CDR2 ANQGSEA, per germline. V lost 4 bases, J lost 0 bases, and 9 bases stayed unmatched. The CDR3 runs 16 residues. The DNA of the CDR3 is TGCAGCGTTGCCCCAATCGGGGGGAGCTCCTACAATGAGCAGTTCTTC. This translates into CSVAPIGGSSYNEQFF.

In its sample, this clonotype was seen once. This may stem from a read error, because a much larger clone lies one nucleotide away. The chain combines TRBV6-2 or TRBV6-3 with TRBJ2-1, with 7 bases fitting TRBD2. This CDR3 has 14 residues. Germline V gene data show CDR1 as MNHEY and CDR2 as SVGEGT. The CDR3 DNA is TGTCCCAGCAGTTTGGGGGGGATAATCAATGAGCAGTTCTTC. It specifies CPSSLGGIINEQFF.

CDR3 amino acids: CASSLRGGPKNIQYF. The DNA for the CDR3 is TGTGCCAGCAGTTTGCGTGGGGGGCCCAAAAACATTCAGTACTTC. The chain combines TRBV28 with TRBJ2-4; D tentatively fits TRBD1 or TRBD2 (6 bases each). Trimming took 3 bases from V and 2 from J, leaving 11 bases between them. CDR3 length: 15 amino acids. Per the germline V gene, CDR1 is MDHEN and CDR2 is SYDVKM.

This clonotype was observed many times. The chain has TRBV28 and TRBJ2-7; no firm D call. The germline V gene encodes CDR1 MDHEN and CDR2 SYDVKM. Trimming took off 7 bases at V and 2 bases at J, with 12 bases between the two ends. This CDR3 contains 13 residues. This CDR3 reads CASTPPRAYEQYF. DNA for the CDR3: TGTGCCAGCACCCCCCCTAGGGCCTACGAGCAGTACTTC.

This clonotype was observed many times. V is TRBV5-5 and J is TRBJ2-1; TRBD1 matches at 9 bases. The CDR3 contains 15 residues. The V gene's germline CDR1 is SGHKS and CDR2 YYEKEE (reference sequence). Germline trimming cut 3 bases from V and 5 bases from J; bases unmatched to any gene: 6. The CDR3 here is CASSSRTGENNEQFF. In nucleotides, the CDR3 is TGTGCCAGCAGCTCACGGACAGGGGAAAACAATGAGCAGTTCTTC.